Reported below is one T cell receptor (beta chain). The antigen this receptor binds is unknown. Base qualities are missing; no much larger clone stands one base away. TCR alpha and beta CDR3 regions were amplified with the iRepertoire nested amplicon-rescue multiplex PCR (arm-PCR) platform from RNA. The input for one-step reverse transcription and amplification was roughly 85-400 ng of tissue mRNA or PBMC total RNA. Following bead purification, Illumina adapters were added by a secondary multiplex PCR, and the libraries were gel-purified between 200 and 400 bp. Demultiplexing relied on internal 6-nucleotide barcodes carried by the libraries. Libraries were sequenced on an Illumina MiSeq with 2x220 or 2x250 nucleotide paired-end reads. Per the original workflow: Paired reads were merged using FLASH 1.2.11 and were aligned to the GRCh37 human genome using BWA-MEM, after which TRA and TRB reads were extracted. V and J assignment used an IMGT-derived reference of cassette sequences and CDR3 motifs that included pseudogenes. Three-frame translation of reads was performed, and productive CDR3s were defined as those with a C...FGXG motif and no stop codons. Unique combinations of V-J cassette pair and CDR3 amino acid sequence were defined as clonotypes. Hamming distance filtering was applied to reads, with thresholds set by the sequence error rate of each sample in mapped regions. Starting from the raw public reads, TCRdb applied fastp trimming at Q25, assembled clones with MiXCR and retained in-frame beta chains. Under each unique CDR3 protein, matching rows form one entry showing the most common genes and DNA. The V and J calls were not made by the authors but by TCRdb's processing. In all, the sample holds more than 300,000 distinct CDR3 sequences, and about two fifths of those were seen once. The leading ten clones occupy about 12% of the sample.

The source of the sample is a study of glioma-infiltrating T cells (dated by TCRdb to 2016 to 2017). Looking at the study overall: Low-grade gliomas were represented by WHO grade II oligodendrogliomas or astrocytomas, and glioblastomas were represented by WHO grade IV tumors that were sampled at initial rather than recurrent diagnosis. Each tissue-infiltrating repertoire was compared with the same patient's peripheral blood repertoire to measure divergence between tissue and blood T-cell populations. The sequencing target for blood libraries was roughly 4- to 10-fold coverage of roughly one million peripheral T cells. The study sequenced TCR alpha- and beta-chain repertoires from glioma tissue, from non-neoplastic brain tissue and from matched peripheral blood mononuclear cells. The paired cohort comprised three low-grade glioma patients, 7 or 8 primary glioblastoma patients and three non-glioma patients contributing non-neoplastic brain tissue. Dexamethasone was administered to glioma patients for six or fewer days before surgery. The paper's findings and limits, for the study overall: Only a very small number of CDR3 sequences turned up in both tissue and blood, a result put down to high CDR3 diversity combined with limited sampling. VJ-independent divergence between tissue and blood was found to be below expectation in non-neoplastic patients but above expectation in all gliomas, particularly low-grade gliomas. Group comparisons rested on small numbers: three non-neoplastic, three low-grade glioma and fewer than 10 glioblastoma patients. Patients with low tissue-blood divergence were marked by a signature set of shared blood CDR3 motifs, and this signature set was depleted in highly divergent patients.

Immediately after resection, surgical brain or tumor specimens were cryofrozen in liquid nitrogen, with peripheral blood cells collected concurrently. Including the terminal cysteine and phenylalanine, the CDR3 comprises 12 residues. The retained sequence is limited to the CDR3, 36 bases, with the frame set at the first base. CDR1 and CDR2, per the germline V gene, are MDHEN and SYDVKM. The V end loses 2 bases and the J end loses 7 bases, and a stretch of 6 bases separates them. This chain joins TRBV28 to TRBJ1-5, with no confident D gene call. The TCR comes from a human donor with low-grade glioma or glioblastoma, undergoing nonglioma brain surgery, or in good health (not recorded which). Sequenced material: glioma tissue, nonneoplastic brain tissue, or PBMCs (not recorded which). DNA sequence: TGTGCCAGCAGTTTAAATAGGCAGCCCCAGCATTTT. This yields the protein CASSLNRQPQHF.